This T cell receptor (beta chain) appears in the sequencing data of a study of blood T cells in healthy people across ages. Germline lookup yields CDR1 SGHTA and CDR2 FQGNSA. Trimming pared 2 bases from V and 0 bases from J, leaving 18 bases between. CDR3 length equals 18 residues. The study's findings and limits: Estimates of diversity drawn from one million T cells were considered underestimates.

With a J-beta primer mix and a sample-barcoded 5' primer, a second PCR ran about 7 to 12 cycles. Each of the samples gave a minimum of 2.5 million paired-end reads that contained CDR3. TCRdb itself ran the 5' RACE reads through MiXCR, one entry per CDR3 protein. The data contain approximately 900,000 distinct CDR3 sequences, under 35% of them singletons. As regards this clonotype: Antigen unknown.

This sample was also put to use in a study of T cells of mothers and their children. From that report: Donors comprised a few healthy Caucasian mothers plus their six children.

The specimen was blood. This rearrangement joins TRBV7-2 to TRBJ2-3; weak D call: TRBD2 (6 bases). The sequence was collected from a woman aged 40 to 50 in good health. CDR3 residues: CASSLRGLAGGSTDTQYF. CDR3 nucleotide sequence: TGTGCCAGCAGCTTAAGGGGCCTGGCCGGGGGAAGCACAGATACGCAGTATTTT. The full variable domain, in which reference TRBV7-2 and TRBJ2-3 provide the parts outside the CDR3, is GAGVSQSPSNKVTEKGKDVELRCDPISGHTALYWYRQSLGQGLEFLIYFQGNSAPDKSGLPSDRFSAERTGGSVSTLTIQRTQQEDSAVYLCASSLRGLAGGSTDTQYFGPGTRLTVL.